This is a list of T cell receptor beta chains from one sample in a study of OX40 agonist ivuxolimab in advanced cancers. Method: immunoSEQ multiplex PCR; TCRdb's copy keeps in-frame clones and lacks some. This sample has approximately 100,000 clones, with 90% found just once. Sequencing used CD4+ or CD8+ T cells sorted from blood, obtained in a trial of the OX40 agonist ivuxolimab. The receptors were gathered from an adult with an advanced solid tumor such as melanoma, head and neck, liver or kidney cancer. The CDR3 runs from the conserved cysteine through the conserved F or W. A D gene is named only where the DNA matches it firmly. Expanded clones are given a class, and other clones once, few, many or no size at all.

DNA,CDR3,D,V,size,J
TGTGCCAGCAGCGCCAGCTTAGGGGCTGGCACAGATACGCAGTATTTT,CASSASLGAGTDTQYF,.,TRBV5-4,.,TRBJ2-3
TGTGCCAGCAGCTACACGGCTGGGATTGGAGAGACCCAGTACTTC,CASSYTAGIGETQYF,.,TRBV6-5,.,TRBJ2-5
TGTGCCAGCAGCTCGAACATGGAGACCCAGTACTTC,CASSSNMETQYF,.,TRBV7-9,.,TRBJ2-5
TGTGCCAGCAGCTTGGTTTGGTACCAAGAGACCCAGTACTTC,CASSLVWYQETQYF,.,TRBV5-5,.,TRBJ2-5
TGTGCCAGCAGCGGGCTAGCGGGACCAGATACGCAGTATTTT,CASSGLAGPDTQYF,TRBD2,TRBV7-9,.,TRBJ2-3
TGTGCCAGCAGCACCAGGTCTGGGGGCGGTGAAGCTTTCTTT,CASSTRSGGGEAFF,.,TRBV7-2,.,TRBJ1-1
TGTGCCACCAGCACCGGGACTAGCGGGAGTGAGACCCAGTACTTC,CATSTGTSGSETQYF,TRBD2,TRBV15,.,TRBJ2-5
TGTGCCCCCCACCCCCATGGGGGCGTTAACTATGGCTACACCTTC,CAPHPHGGVNYGYTF,.,TRBV6-4,.,TRBJ1-2
TGTGCCAGCAGCTTACTCGCGGGTTATTGGACCGGGGAGCTGTTTTTT,CASSLLAGYWTGELFF,.,TRBV7-2,.,TRBJ2-2
TGTGCCAGCAAGGGTAGTACGGCAGTCAAGCAGTACTTC,CASKGSTAVKQYF,.,TRBV2,.,TRBJ2-7
TGTGCCAGTAGTACCCAGCGAGGTACATCCTACGAGCAGTACTTC,CASSTQRGTSYEQYF,.,TRBV19,.,TRBJ2-7
TGCGCCAGCAGCTTGGACGCGGGAGGGCCTCTGAATGAGCAGTTCTTC,CASSLDAGGPLNEQFF,TRBD2,TRBV5-1,.,TRBJ2-1
TGTGCCAGCAGACGACAGGGTGAAGATACGCAGTATTTT,CASRRQGEDTQYF,TRBD1,TRBV6-5,.,TRBJ2-3
TGTGCCAGCAGCTTAGACGGGACAGGGATTCTGGATACGCAGTATTTT,CASSLDGTGILDTQYF,TRBD1,TRBV7-2,.,TRBJ2-3
TGTGCCAGCAGCCAAGACAGCCTAGTCAATGAGCAGTTCTTC,CASSQDSLVNEQFF,.,TRBV14,once,TRBJ2-1
TGTGCCAGCACAGGACAGGGGGGGAACAATGAGCAGTTCTTC,CASTGQGGNNEQFF,TRBD1,TRBV28,.,TRBJ2-1
TGTGCCAGCAGTTACACAGGAGCCGCTAATCAGCCCCAGCATTTT,CASSYTGAANQPQHF,.,TRBV6-5,.,TRBJ1-5
TGTGCCAGCAAGGGGTTAGCGGGGCCTGGGGCCAACGTCCTGACTTTC,CASKGLAGPGANVLTF,TRBD2,TRBV5-4,.,TRBJ2-6
TGTGCCAGCAGCTTGGGCTCGTGGGAGACCCAGTACTTC,CASSLGSWETQYF,.,TRBV7-9,.,TRBJ2-5
TGTGCCAGCAGTTACTCGGTTCAGGGTGGCAATTCACCCCTCCACTTT,CASSYSVQGGNSPLHF,.,TRBV6-5,.,TRBJ1-6
TGTGCCAGCAGCCAAAGTACCGGGACAGGGCAGAACATTCAGTACTTC,CASSQSTGTGQNIQYF,TRBD1,TRBV4-2,.,TRBJ2-4